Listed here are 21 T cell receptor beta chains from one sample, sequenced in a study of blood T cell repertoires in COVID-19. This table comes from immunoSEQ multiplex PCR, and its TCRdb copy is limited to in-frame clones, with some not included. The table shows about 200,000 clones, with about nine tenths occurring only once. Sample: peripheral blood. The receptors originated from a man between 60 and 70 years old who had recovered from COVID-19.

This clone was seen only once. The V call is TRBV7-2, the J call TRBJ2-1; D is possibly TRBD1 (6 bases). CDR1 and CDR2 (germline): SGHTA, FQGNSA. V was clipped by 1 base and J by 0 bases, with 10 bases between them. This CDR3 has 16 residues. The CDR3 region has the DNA TGTGCCAGCAGCTTAGAAGGGACACTCTCCTACAATGAGCAGTTCTTC. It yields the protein CASSLEGTLSYNEQFF.

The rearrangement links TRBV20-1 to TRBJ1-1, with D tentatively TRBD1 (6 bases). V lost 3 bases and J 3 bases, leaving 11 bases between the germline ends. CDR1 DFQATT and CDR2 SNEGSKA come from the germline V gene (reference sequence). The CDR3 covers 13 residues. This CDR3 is CSASTRQDTEAFF. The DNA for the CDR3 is TGCAGTGCTAGTACACGACAGGACACTGAAGCTTTCTTT.

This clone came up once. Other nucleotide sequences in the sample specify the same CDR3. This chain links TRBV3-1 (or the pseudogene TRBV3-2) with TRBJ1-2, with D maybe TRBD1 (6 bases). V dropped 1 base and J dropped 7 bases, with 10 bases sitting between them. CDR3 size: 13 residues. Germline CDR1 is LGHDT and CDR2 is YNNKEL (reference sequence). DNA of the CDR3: TGTGCCAGCAGCCAAGGGGGGGGCGGTGGCTACACCTTC. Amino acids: CASSQGGGGGYTF.

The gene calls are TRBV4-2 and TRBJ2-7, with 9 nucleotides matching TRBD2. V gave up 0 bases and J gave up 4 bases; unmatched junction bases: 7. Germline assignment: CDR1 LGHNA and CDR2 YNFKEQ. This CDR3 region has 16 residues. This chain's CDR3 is CASSQDIRAGGYEQYF. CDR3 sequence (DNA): TGTGCCAGCAGCCAAGATATACGAGCGGGGGGTTACGAGCAGTACTTC.

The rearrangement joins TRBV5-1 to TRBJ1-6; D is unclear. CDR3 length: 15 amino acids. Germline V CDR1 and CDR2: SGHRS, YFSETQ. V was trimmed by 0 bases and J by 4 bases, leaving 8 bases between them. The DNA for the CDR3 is TGCGCCAGCAGCTTGGACGGTCCATATAATTCACCCCTCCACTTT. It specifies CASSLDGPYNSPLHF. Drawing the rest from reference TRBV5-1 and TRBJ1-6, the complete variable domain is KAGVTQTPRYLIKTRGQQVTLSCSPISGHRSVSWYQQTPGQGLQFLFEYFSETQRNKGNFPGRFSGRQFSNSRSEMNVSTLELGDSALYLCASSLDGPYNSPLHFGNGTRLTVT.

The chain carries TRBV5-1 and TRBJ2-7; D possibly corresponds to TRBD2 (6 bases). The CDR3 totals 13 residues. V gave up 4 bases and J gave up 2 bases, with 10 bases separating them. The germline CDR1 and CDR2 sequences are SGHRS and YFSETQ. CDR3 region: CASSGDFTYEQYF. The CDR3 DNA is TGCGCCAGCAGCGGGGACTTTACCTACGAGCAGTACTTC.

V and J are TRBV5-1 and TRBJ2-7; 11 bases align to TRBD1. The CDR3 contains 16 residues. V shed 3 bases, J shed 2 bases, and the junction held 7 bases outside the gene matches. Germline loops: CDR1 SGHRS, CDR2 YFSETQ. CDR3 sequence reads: CASSSFGQGATYEQYF. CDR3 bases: TGCGCCAGCAGCTCGTTCGGACAGGGGGCTACCTACGAGCAGTACTTC.

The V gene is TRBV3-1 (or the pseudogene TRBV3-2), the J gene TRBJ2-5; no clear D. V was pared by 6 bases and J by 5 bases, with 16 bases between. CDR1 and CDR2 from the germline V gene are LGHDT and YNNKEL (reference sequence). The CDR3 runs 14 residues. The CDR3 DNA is TGTGCCAGCAGTCCACGGCCGGGTGGCGAGACCCAGTACTTC. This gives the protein CASSPRPGGETQYF.

This chain's CDR3 is CASSLGQGGEQFF. CDR3 coding DNA: TGTGCCAGCAGTTTAGGGCAGGGCGGTGAGCAGTTCTTC. The chain combines TRBV28 with TRBJ2-1, with D perhaps matching TRBD1 (5 bases). The CDR3 has 13 residues. The germline gives CDR1 MDHEN, CDR2 SYDVKM. Trimming left V 2 bases short and J 9 bases short, with 11 bases between.

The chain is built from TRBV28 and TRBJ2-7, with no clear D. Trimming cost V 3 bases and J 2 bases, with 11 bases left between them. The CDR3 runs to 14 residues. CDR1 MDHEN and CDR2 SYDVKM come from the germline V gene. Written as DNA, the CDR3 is TGTGCCAGCAGTTTCGTCAGTCAAACCTACGAGCAGTACTTC. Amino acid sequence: CASSFVSQTYEQYF.

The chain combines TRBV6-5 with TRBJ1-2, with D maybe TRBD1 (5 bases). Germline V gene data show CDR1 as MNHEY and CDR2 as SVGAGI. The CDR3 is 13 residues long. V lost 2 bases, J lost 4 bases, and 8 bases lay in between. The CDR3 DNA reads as TGTGCCAGCAGTTACGGGGGAGGCTATGGCTACACCTTC. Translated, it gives CASSYGGGYGYTF.

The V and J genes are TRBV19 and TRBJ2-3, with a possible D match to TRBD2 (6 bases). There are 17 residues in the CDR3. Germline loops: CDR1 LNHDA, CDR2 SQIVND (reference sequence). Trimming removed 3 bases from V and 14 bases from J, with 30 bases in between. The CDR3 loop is CASSMASGGNLRGLLYF. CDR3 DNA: TGTGCCAGTAGTATGGCGTCGGGCGGGAACTTAAGGGGTTTATTGTATTTT.

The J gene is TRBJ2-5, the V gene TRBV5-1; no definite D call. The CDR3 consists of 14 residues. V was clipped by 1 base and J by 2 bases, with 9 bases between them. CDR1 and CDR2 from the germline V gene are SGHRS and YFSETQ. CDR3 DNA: TGCGCCAGCAGCTTGACAGCAAAGCAAGAGACCCAGTACTTC. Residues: CASSLTAKQETQYF.

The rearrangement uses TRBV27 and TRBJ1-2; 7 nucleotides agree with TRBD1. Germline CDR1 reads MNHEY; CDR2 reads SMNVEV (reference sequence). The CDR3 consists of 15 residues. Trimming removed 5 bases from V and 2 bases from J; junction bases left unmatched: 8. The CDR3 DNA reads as TGTGCCAGCAGTACCGGGACAGTCCGAAACTATGGCTACACCTTC. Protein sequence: CASSTGTVRNYGYTF.

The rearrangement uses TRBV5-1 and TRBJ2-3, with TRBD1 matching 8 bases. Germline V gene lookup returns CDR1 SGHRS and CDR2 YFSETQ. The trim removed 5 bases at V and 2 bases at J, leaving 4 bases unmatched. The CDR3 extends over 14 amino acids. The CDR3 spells CASRWDRYTDTQYF. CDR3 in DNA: TGCGCCAGCAGATGGGACAGGTACACAGATACGCAGTATTTT.

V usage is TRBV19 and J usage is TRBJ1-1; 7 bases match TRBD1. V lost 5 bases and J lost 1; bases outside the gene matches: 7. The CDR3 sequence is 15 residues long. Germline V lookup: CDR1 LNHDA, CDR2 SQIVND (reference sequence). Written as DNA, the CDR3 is TGTGCCAGTAGTCCCCCAGGGGGGACGAACACTGAAGCTTTCTTT. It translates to CASSPPGGTNTEAFF. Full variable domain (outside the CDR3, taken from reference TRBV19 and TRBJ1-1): DGGITQSPKYLFRKEGQNVTLSCEQNLNHDAMYWYRQDPGQGLRLIYYSQIVNDFQKGDIAEGYSVSREKKESFPLTVTSAQKNPTAFYLCASSPPGGTNTEAFFGQGTRLTVV.

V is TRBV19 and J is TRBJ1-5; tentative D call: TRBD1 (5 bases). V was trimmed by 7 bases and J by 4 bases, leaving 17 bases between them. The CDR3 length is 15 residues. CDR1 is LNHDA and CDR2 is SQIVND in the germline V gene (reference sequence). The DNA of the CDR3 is TGTGCCAGTACCATCGGGGGGATCTCGAATCAGCCCCAGCATTTT. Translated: CASTIGGISNQPQHF.

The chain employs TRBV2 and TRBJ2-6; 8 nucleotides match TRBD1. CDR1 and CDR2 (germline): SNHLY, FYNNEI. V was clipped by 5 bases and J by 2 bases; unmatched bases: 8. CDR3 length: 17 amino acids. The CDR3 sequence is CASSRDRFLAGANVLTF. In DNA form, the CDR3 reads TGTGCCAGCAGTCGGGACAGGTTCCTTGCTGGGGCCAACGTCCTGACTTTC.

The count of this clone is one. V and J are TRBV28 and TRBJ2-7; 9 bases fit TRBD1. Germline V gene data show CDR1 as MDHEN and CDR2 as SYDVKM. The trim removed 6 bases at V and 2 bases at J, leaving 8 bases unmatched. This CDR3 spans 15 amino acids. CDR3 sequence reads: CASSPRDRAPYEQYF. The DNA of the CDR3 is TGTGCCAGCAGCCCCCGGGACAGGGCTCCCTACGAGCAGTACTTC.

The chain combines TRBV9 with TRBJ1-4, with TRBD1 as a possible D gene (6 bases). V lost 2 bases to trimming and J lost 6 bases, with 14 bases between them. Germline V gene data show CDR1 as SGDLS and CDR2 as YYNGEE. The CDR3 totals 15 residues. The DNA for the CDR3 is TGTGCCAGCAGCGTTACAGGGAGAATGGATGAAAAACTGTTTTTT. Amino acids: CASSVTGRMDEKLFF.

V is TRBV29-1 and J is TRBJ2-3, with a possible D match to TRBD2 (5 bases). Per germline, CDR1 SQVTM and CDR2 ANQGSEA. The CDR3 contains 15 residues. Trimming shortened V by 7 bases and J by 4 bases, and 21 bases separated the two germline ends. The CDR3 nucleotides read TGCAGCGGGGGAGTTGTTACTTCGGTCGCAGATACGCAGTATTTT. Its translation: CSGGVVTSVADTQYF.